The source of this TCR beta chain is a study of T cell responses to AZD1222 COVID-19 vaccine. The study's findings and limits: Just a handful of AZD1222 recipients tested seropositive at baseline.

This CDR3 region has 15 residues. Germline values: CDR1 LGHDT, CDR2 YNNKEL (reference sequence). V was trimmed by 4 bases and J by 4 bases, leaving 16 bases between them. Sequenced by immunoSEQ multiplex PCR; TCRdb stores in-frame clones only, minus some. The repertoire holds 120,000 to 150,000 clones, with about 88% as singletons. On this clone itself: Its antigen remains unknown.

The sequencing used peripheral blood, collected 28 days after the second AZD1222 dose. The rearrangement uses TRBV3-1 (or the pseudogene TRBV3-2) and TRBJ1-2, with D possibly being TRBD1 (5 bases). This clonotype was sampled from an adult who received the AZD1222 COVID-19 vaccine. CDR3 amino acids: CASSPGGRVSYGYTF. In DNA form, the CDR3 reads TGTGCCAGCAGCCCTGGGGGTCGGGTTAGCTATGGCTACACCTTC.